This TCR beta chain appears in the sequencing data of a study of blood T cells in healthy people across ages. The use of a sample-barcoded 5' primer and a J-beta primer mix characterized a second PCR of roughly 7 to 11 cycles. Via MiXCR, TCRdb re-called the 5' RACE reads, giving one row per CDR3 protein. This table holds about 780,000 distinct CDR3 sequences, roughly 24% found once. The germline V gene encodes CDR1 MGHRA and CDR2 YSYEKL. Between the trimmed V and J ends, which lost 3 bases and 5 bases, there was a span of 8 bases. This CDR3 contains 14 residues. Separately, the same data were catalogued under a study of T cells of mothers and their children. From that study: Inherited differences only slightly affect thymic shaping of TCR recombination output.

This TCR was sampled from a boy younger than 18 in good health. The chain joins TRBV4-1 to TRBJ2-6; no clear D. Sequencing was performed on blood. CDR3 amino acids: CASSQGFRANVLTF. The CDR3 DNA reads TGCGCCAGCAGCCAGGGTTTTCGGGCCAACGTCCTGACTTTC.